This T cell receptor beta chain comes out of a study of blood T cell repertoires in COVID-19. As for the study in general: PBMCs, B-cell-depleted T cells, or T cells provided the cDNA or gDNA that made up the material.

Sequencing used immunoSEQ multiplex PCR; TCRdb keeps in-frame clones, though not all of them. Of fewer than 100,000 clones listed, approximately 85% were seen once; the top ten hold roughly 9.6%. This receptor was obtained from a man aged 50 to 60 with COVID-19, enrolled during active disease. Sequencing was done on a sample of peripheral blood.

The CDR3 region is CASSLAAQGPGGYTF. CDR3 DNA: TGTGCCAGCAGCTTAGCGGCGCAGGGCCCAGGGGGCTACACCTTC. The chain combines TRBV7-2 with TRBJ1-2; possibly TRBD1 for D (5 bases). The germline CDR1 and CDR2 sequences are SGHTA and FQGNSA. The CDR3 runs to 15 residues. V lost 0 bases and J 8 bases, leaving 16 bases between the germline ends.